A selection of T cell receptor beta chains follows, all from one sample in a study of blood T cell repertoires in COVID-19. TCRdb's table, derived via immunoSEQ multiplex PCR, lists solely in-frame clones and lacks some. The sample lists under 450,000 clones; roughly 90% were seen once. Input material: peripheral blood. The receptors originated from a woman aged 40 to 50 with COVID-19, enrolled during active disease. Each CDR3 is given with its conserved first and last residue. The order of the fields is V gene, J gene, CDR3 protein.

V gene: TRBV7-9
J gene: TRBJ1-5
CDR3 protein: CASSLVNQPQHF

V gene: TRBV7-3
J gene: TRBJ2-3
CDR3 protein: CASSSTGTRTDTQYF

V gene: TRBV27
J gene: TRBJ2-3
CDR3 protein: CASSLLGEVSLMSTDTQYF

V gene: TRBV18
J gene: TRBJ1-3
CDR3 protein: CASSPGQGISGNTIYF

V gene: TRBV9
J gene: TRBJ1-1
CDR3 protein: CASSVLPSDSMNTEAFF

V gene: TRBV7-2
J gene: TRBJ2-5
CDR3 protein: CASRLGTAVRQETQYF

V gene: TRBV27
J gene: TRBJ1-2
CDR3 protein: CASSATWGGRSGYGYTF

V gene: TRBV15
J gene: TRBJ1-5
CDR3 protein: CATSRAGDQPQHF

V gene: TRBV4-3
J gene: TRBJ2-1
CDR3 protein: CASSQPIGGSDEQFF

V gene: TRBV2
J gene: TRBJ2-2
CDR3 protein: CASRLANGELFF

V gene: TRBV15
J gene: TRBJ1-1
CDR3 protein: CATGVGQGLMNTEAFF

V gene: TRBV5-5
J gene: TRBJ1-2
CDR3 protein: CASSLRTGGSAYGYTF

V gene: TRBV5-7
J gene: TRBJ2-7
CDR3 protein: CASSPAAGTSYEQYF

V gene: TRBV5-6
J gene: TRBJ2-3
CDR3 protein: CASTPGLAGVAWDTQYF

V gene: TRBV7-2
J gene: TRBJ2-7
CDR3 protein: CASSWTYRGGSYEQYF

V gene: TRBV12-5
J gene: TRBJ1-3
CDR3 protein: CASGLPLGAGLSGNTIYF

V gene: TRBV4-1
J gene: TRBJ2-3
CDR3 protein: CASSQPGRVGTDTQYF

V gene: TRBV18
J gene: TRBJ1-2
CDR3 protein: CASSLGQGGGYTF

V gene: TRBV6-6
J gene: TRBJ1-4
CDR3 protein: CASSRARDRDVEKLFF

V gene: TRBV6-5
J gene: TRBJ1-6
CDR3 protein: CASTGQGWRSPLHF

V gene: TRBV10-3
J gene: TRBJ2-7
CDR3 protein: CAISGQGIGYEQYF

V gene: TRBV7-2
J gene: TRBJ1-4
CDR3 protein: CASSLGRAQELFF

V gene: TRBV5-1
J gene: TRBJ2-1
CDR3 protein: CASSHPGSYNEQFF

V gene: TRBV28
J gene: TRBJ1-5
CDR3 protein: CASSLSQGSGSNQPQHF

V gene: TRBV27
J gene: TRBJ2-5
CDR3 protein: CASSPRTSGGQETQYF

V gene: TRBV29-1
J gene: TRBJ1-5
CDR3 protein: CSVEEGTGGNQPQHF

V gene: TRBV4-2
J gene: TRBJ1-1
CDR3 protein: CASSPGIRGVGTEAFF

V gene: TRBV19
J gene: TRBJ1-6
CDR3 protein: CASSPQGANSPLHF

V gene: TRBV18
J gene: TRBJ2-7
CDR3 protein: CASSPFPGTYEQYF

V gene: TRBV4-1
J gene: TRBJ1-1
CDR3 protein: CASSQEGDRRNTEAFF

V gene: TRBV6-2/TRBV6-3
J gene: TRBJ2-1
CDR3 protein: CASSYQSGEYNEQFF

V gene: TRBV7-2
J gene: TRBJ2-1
CDR3 protein: CASSPKNEQFF

V gene: TRBV6-5
J gene: TRBJ2-7
CDR3 protein: CASTTMTGTYEQYF

V gene: TRBV5-1
J gene: TRBJ1-2
CDR3 protein: CASRVLAATPNHGYTF

V gene: TRBV3-1/TRBV3-2
J gene: TRBJ2-3
CDR3 protein: CASSQGGPFIAGGRADTQYF

V gene: TRBV18
J gene: TRBJ1-3
CDR3 protein: CASSPGQGAGNTIYF

V gene: TRBV9
J gene: TRBJ1-1
CDR3 protein: CASSVGRRGAGAFF

V gene: TRBV5-1
J gene: TRBJ1-6
CDR3 protein: CASSLDRSNSPLHF

V gene: TRBV10-2
J gene: TRBJ1-1
CDR3 protein: CASSGIRQALTEAFF

V gene: TRBV7-3
J gene: TRBJ2-5
CDR3 protein: CASSLISSETQYF

V gene: TRBV4-1
J gene: TRBJ2-7
CDR3 protein: CASSQVERREQYF

V gene: TRBV6-2/TRBV6-3
J gene: TRBJ1-2
CDR3 protein: CASSYPRGSYGYTF

V gene: TRBV7-6
J gene: TRBJ2-5
CDR3 protein: CASSRLAEETQYF

V gene: TRBV7-9
J gene: TRBJ1-4
CDR3 protein: CASSSPGGLGEKLFF

V gene: TRBV4-3
J gene: TRBJ1-2
CDR3 protein: CASSQERGRAYGYTF

V gene: TRBV18
J gene: TRBJ1-1
CDR3 protein: CASSRTGGTEAFF

V gene: TRBV30
J gene: TRBJ1-1
CDR3 protein: CAWSKNPGQLNTEAFF

V gene: TRBV28
J gene: TRBJ2-1
CDR3 protein: CASRPGDSSYNEQFF

V gene: TRBV27
J gene: TRBJ1-1
CDR3 protein: CASSPLAILAANTEAFF

V gene: TRBV11-2
J gene: TRBJ1-2
CDR3 protein: CASSPGGTVGYTF

V gene: TRBV20-1
J gene: TRBJ1-2
CDR3 protein: CSASAGMSYGYTF

V gene: TRBV7-9
J gene: TRBJ2-2
CDR3 protein: CASSTPSGGGIDTGELFF

V gene: TRBV10-2
J gene: TRBJ2-3
CDR3 protein: CASSAWPTGGRDTDTQYF

V gene: TRBV4-3
J gene: TRBJ2-2
CDR3 protein: CASSQERIQGLNTGELFF

V gene: TRBV5-1
J gene: TRBJ2-7
CDR3 protein: CASSIGRTSGSALGTYEQYF

V gene: TRBV7-2
J gene: TRBJ2-5
CDR3 protein: CASSLVAGAETQYF

V gene: TRBV5-6
J gene: TRBJ2-1
CDR3 protein: CASSSPLAGVTKFF

V gene: TRBV9
J gene: TRBJ2-1
CDR3 protein: CASSLRGGFHGEQFF

V gene: TRBV5-5
J gene: TRBJ2-3
CDR3 protein: CASSPRGRGTDTQYF